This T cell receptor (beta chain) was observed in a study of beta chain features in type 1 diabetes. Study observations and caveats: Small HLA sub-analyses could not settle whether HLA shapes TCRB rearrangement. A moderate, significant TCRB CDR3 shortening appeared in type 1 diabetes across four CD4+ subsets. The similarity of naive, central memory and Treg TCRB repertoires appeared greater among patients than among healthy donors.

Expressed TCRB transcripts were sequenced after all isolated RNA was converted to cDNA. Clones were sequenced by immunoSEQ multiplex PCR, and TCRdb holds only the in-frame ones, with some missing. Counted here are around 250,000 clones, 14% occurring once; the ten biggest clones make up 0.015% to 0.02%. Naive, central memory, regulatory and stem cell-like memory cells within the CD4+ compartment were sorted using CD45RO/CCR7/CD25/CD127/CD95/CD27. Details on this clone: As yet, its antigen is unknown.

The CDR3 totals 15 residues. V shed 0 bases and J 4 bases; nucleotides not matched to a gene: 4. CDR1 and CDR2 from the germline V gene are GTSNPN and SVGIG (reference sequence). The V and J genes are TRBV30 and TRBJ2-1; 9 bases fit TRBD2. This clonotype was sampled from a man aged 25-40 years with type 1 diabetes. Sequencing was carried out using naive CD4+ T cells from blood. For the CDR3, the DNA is TGTGCCTGGAGTGTACATAGCGGGGGTTACAATGAGCAGTTCTTC. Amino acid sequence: CAWSVHSGGYNEQFF.